The 12 T cell receptor beta chains listed next were all sequenced from one sample in a study of shared clonotypes between healthy human individuals. TCRdb's copy holds only in-frame clones and misses some; the assay was immunoSEQ multiplex PCR. There are over 2 million clones in the sample; roughly 94% occur only once, and 0.1% to 0.15% lies in the top ten. Material for sequencing was naive CD4+ T cells sorted from blood. Subset defined: CD45RA+ positively selected. These TCRs come from a man between 18 and 35 years old in good health.

The rearrangement links TRBV9 to TRBJ2-5, with D unresolved. Germline loops: CDR1 SGDLS, CDR2 YYNGEE. V was pared by 0 bases and J by 3 bases, with 6 bases between. The CDR3 is 13 amino acids. CDR3 DNA: TGTGCCAGCAGCGTAGGCCCAGAAGAGACCCAGTACTTC. Its translation is CASSVGPEETQYF. Drawing the rest from reference TRBV9 and TRBJ2-5, the complete variable domain is DSGVTQTPKHLITATGQRVTLRCSPRSGDLSVYWYQQSLDQGLQFLIQYYNGEERAKGNILERFSAQQFPDLHSELNLSSLELGDSALYFCASSVGPEETQYFGPGTRLLVL.

This chain connects TRBV5-1 to TRBJ1-6; 9 bases align to TRBD1. This CDR3 comprises 16 residues. J lost 5 bases, V lost 6 bases, and 9 bases had no gene match. Looked up from germline, CDR1 is SGHRS and CDR2 is YFSETQ. CDR3 nucleotides: TGCGCCAGCAAACGTAGGACAGGGGAGGATAATTCACCCCTCCACTTT. This encodes CASKRRTGEDNSPLHF.

As regards this clone: In the same sample, other DNA sequences code for this CDR3. The V and J genes are TRBV6-5 and TRBJ2-7; the D is unclear. Germline assignment: CDR1 MNHEY and CDR2 SVGAGI. This CDR3 is 11 amino acids long. Trimming left V 6 bases short and J 1 base short, with 4 bases between. The CDR3 protein is CASSDSYEQYF. CDR3 DNA sequence: TGTGCCAGCAGCGATTCCTACGAGCAGTACTTC.

In its sample, this clone was seen once. This rearrangement joins TRBV19 to TRBJ1-2; TRBD1 might be the D (5 bases). The germline V and J ends were trimmed by 6 bases and 0 bases, with 14 bases remaining between them. CDR1 LNHDA and CDR2 SQIVND come from the germline V gene (reference sequence). This CDR3 region has 15 residues. The CDR3 loop reads CASSIGTETNYGYTF. The CDR3 DNA is TGTGCCAGTAGCATTGGGACCGAAACTAACTATGGCTACACCTTC.

This chain connects TRBV11-2 to TRBJ1-6, with D unclear. CDR1 is SGHAT, CDR2 FQNNGV, per germline. Trimming removed 3 bases at V and 3 bases at J, with 3 bases between. The CDR3 is 13 amino acids. Written as DNA, the CDR3 is TGTGCCAGCAGCTTCAGCTATAATTCACCCCTCCACTTT. Its protein product is CASSFSYNSPLHF.

Turning to this clone: The same CDR3 also results from other DNA sequences found in this sample. This chain joins TRBV14 and TRBJ1-1; D perhaps matches TRBD1 (6 bases). This CDR3 comprises 14 residues. In germline, CDR1 is SGHDN, CDR2 FVKESK. The ends were cut back, 3 bases at V and 0 bases at J, with 8 bases in the middle. The chain's CDR3 is CASSHRGMNTEAFF. The DNA of the CDR3 is TGTGCCAGCAGCCACAGGGGCATGAACACTGAAGCTTTCTTT.

V is TRBV29-1 and J is TRBJ1-1; the match to TRBD1 covers 9 bases. CDR1 SQVTM and CDR2 ANQGSEA come from the germline V gene. The CDR3 is 14 residues long. V trimming: 2 bases; J trimming: 4 bases; junction bases outside the gene matches: 5. CDR3 region: CSVEKGQGRTEAFF. In nucleotides, the CDR3 is TGCAGCGTTGAAAAGGGACAGGGTCGCACTGAAGCTTTCTTT.

The chain has TRBV6-1 and TRBJ2-7, with 8 bases fitting TRBD1. Germline CDR1 is MNHNS and CDR2 is SASEGT. V was clipped by 6 bases and J by 2 bases; unmatched bases: 3. The CDR3 has 13 residues. CDR3: CASRTGAAYEQYF. The CDR3 DNA reads as TGTGCCAGCAGGACAGGGGCGGCCTACGAGCAGTACTTC.

The chain carries TRBV29-1 and TRBJ2-5; TRBD2 is a possible D gene (5 bases). The CDR3 contains 14 residues. Per the germline V gene, CDR1 is SQVTM and CDR2 is ANQGSEA. Trimming took off 6 bases at V and 1 base at J, with 15 bases between the two ends. The CDR3 is CSVGSEVFQETQYF. As DNA, the CDR3 is TGCAGCGTGGGGAGCGAGGTGTTCCAAGAGACCCAGTACTTC.

The chain joins TRBV6-1 to TRBJ2-7, with a possible D match to TRBD1 (5 bases). The CDR3 spans 12 residues. V was cut by 6 bases and J by 3 bases, with 9 bases left in between. CDR1 and CDR2 from the germline V gene are MNHNS and SASEGT. DNA for the CDR3: TGTGCCAGCAGGGGGCCCCTCTACGAGCAGTACTTC. This codes for CASRGPLYEQYF.

The chain carries TRBV5-1 and TRBJ2-5; D is perhaps TRBD2 (6 bases). V was clipped by 0 bases and J by 5 bases, with 14 bases between them. Germline V gene data show CDR1 as SGHRS and CDR2 as YFSETQ. This CDR3 has 15 residues. The CDR3 bases are TGCGCCAGCAGCTTGGAGGGACTGCCCGGGGAGACCCAGTACTTC. It codes for CASSLEGLPGETQYF.

This chain uses TRBV5-6 with TRBJ1-2, with 8 bases fitting TRBD1. Germline CDR1 is SGHDT and CDR2 is YYEEEE. V lost 2 bases, J lost 4 bases, and 4 bases stayed unmatched. There are 14 residues in the CDR3. The CDR3 coding sequence is TGTGCCAGCAGCTTTGGGACAGGCACCTATGGCTACACCTTC. The encoded protein is CASSFGTGTYGYTF.